The 22 T cell receptor beta chains reported below all come from one sample, sequenced in a study of T cell repertoires in cytomegalovirus infection (dated by TCRdb to about 2019). Sequencing was carried out with an Illumina HiSeq 1500. TCRdb trimmed public reads at Q25 via fastp, called clones via MiXCR and kept in-frame beta chains. Rows are combined by CDR3 protein, so each entry shows the most common genes and DNA. Present in this sample are about 490,000 distinct CDR3 sequences, about 11% of which were seen just once. Together, the top ten hold roughly 10% of the sample. Sequencing was carried out using PBMCs. The receptors come from a human donor in good health (CMV status not recorded). Some clones in this sample may be carry-over from other donors' samples.

In its sample, this clonotype was seen a few times. V is TRBV27 and J is TRBJ2-5; 7 nucleotides align to TRBD2. CDR3 length: 16 residues. Looked up from germline, CDR1 is MNHEY and CDR2 is SMNVEV (reference sequence). V was pared by 1 base and J by 1 base, with 6 bases of the junction left unmatched. For the CDR3, the DNA is TGTGCCAGCAGTTTATGGGGGGGAGGCTCCCAAGAGACCCAGTACTTC. It translates to CASSLWGGGSQETQYF.

This clonotype was seen ten or more times. The chain uses TRBV29-1 and TRBJ2-7, with D perhaps TRBD1 or TRBD2 (5 bases each). The germline V and J ends were trimmed by 5 bases and 5 bases, with 13 bases remaining between them. The CDR3 has 12 amino acids. In germline, CDR1 is SQVTM, CDR2 ANQGSEA. CDR3: CSVSGPPDEQYF. CDR3 DNA sequence: TGCAGCGTTTCGGGACCGCCCGACGAGCAGTACTTC.

This clonotype was picked up many times. V is TRBV28 and J is TRBJ2-5, with 10 bases aligning to TRBD2. V trimming: 2 bases; J trimming: 0 bases; junction bases outside the gene matches: 3. The CDR3 runs to 16 residues. Germline CDR1 MDHEN, CDR2 SYDVKM. In DNA form, the CDR3 reads TGTGCCAGCAGTTTAGCTAGCGGGGGTAACCAAGAGACCCAGTACTTC. Translated, it gives CASSLASGGNQETQYF.

This clonotype has a count of ten or more. The chain links TRBV20-1 to TRBJ2-7; 11 bases fit TRBD2. Germline values: CDR1 DFQATT, CDR2 SNEGSKA (reference sequence). This CDR3 spans 14 amino acids. With 3 bases clipped from V and 6 bases from J, the junction kept 7 bases outside the gene matches. The CDR3 here is CSASDSSGRREQYF. The DNA of the CDR3 is TGCAGTGCTAGCGATTCTAGCGGGAGGCGCGAGCAGTACTTC.

This clonotype was counted many times. This chain links TRBV19 with TRBJ2-2; D may be TRBD2 (6 bases). This CDR3 has 12 residues. Germline V gene sequence: CDR1 LNHDA, CDR2 SQIVND (reference sequence). Trimming took 6 bases from V and 6 from J, leaving 8 bases between them. The CDR3, as DNA: TGTGCCAGTAGAGGAGGGGCCGGGGAGCTGTTTTTT. Translation gives CASRGGAGELFF.

This clonotype was seen many times. The chain is built from TRBV11-2 and TRBJ2-5; 7 bases align to TRBD1. CDR3 length: 16 residues. The ends lost 1 base at V and 2 bases at J; junction bases unmatched: 7. Germline values: CDR1 SGHAT, CDR2 FQNNGV. The CDR3, as DNA: TGTGCCAGCAGCTTAGGCCCAGGGGGAAAACAAGAGACCCAGTACTTC. Amino acids: CASSLGPGGKQETQYF.

The V call is TRBV20-1, the J call TRBJ2-3; 8 nucleotides agree with TRBD2. This CDR3 has 15 residues. V lost 0 bases, J lost 3 bases, and 5 bases stayed unmatched. The germline gives CDR1 DFQATT, CDR2 SNEGSKA (reference sequence). The CDR3 loop reads CSARDRASGTDTQYF. The CDR3 DNA reads TGCAGTGCTAGAGATCGTGCTAGCGGGACAGATACGCAGTATTTT.

The chain couples TRBV28 to TRBJ2-2; no firm D call. The CDR3 is 14 amino acids. V was cut by 2 bases and J by 2 bases, with 6 bases left in between. CDR1 is MDHEN and CDR2 is SYDVKM in the germline V gene. The chain's CDR3 is CASSLTHNTGELFF. CDR3 DNA: TGTGCCAGCAGTTTAACCCACAACACCGGGGAGCTGTTTTTT.

In this sample, this clonotype turned up a few times. The genes are TRBV10-2 and TRBJ1-1, with 7 bases fitting TRBD1. Germline CDR1 is WSHSY and CDR2 is SAAADI. CDR3 length equals 12 residues. Trimming took 6 bases from V and 8 from J; bases not matched to a gene: 6. CDR3 sequence: CASSRQGREAFF. CDR3 in DNA: TGCGCCAGCAGCCGACAGGGCCGAGAAGCTTTCTTT.

This chain links TRBV20-1 with TRBJ2-7; D unclear. This CDR3 contains 11 residues. CDR1 DFQATT and CDR2 SNEGSKA come from the germline V gene (reference sequence). Trimming pared 7 bases from V and 5 bases from J, leaving 12 bases between. This CDR3 reads CSVLITDEQYF. In DNA, the CDR3 is TGCAGTGTTTTAATAACGGACGAGCAGTACTTC.

There are a few counts of this clonotype. V and J are TRBV27 and TRBJ1-4; a possible D gene is TRBD1 (5 bases). V gave up 0 bases and J gave up 7 bases, with 15 bases separating them. CDR1 and CDR2 (germline): MNHEY, SMNVEV (reference sequence). The CDR3 spans 16 residues. The CDR3 sequence is CASSLSRGFEAEKLFF. The DNA for the CDR3 is TGTGCCAGCAGTTTATCCCGGGGGTTTGAGGCTGAAAAACTGTTTTTT.

This clonotype was counted a few times. The genes are TRBV29-1 and TRBJ2-1; D is uncertain. Looked up from germline, CDR1 is SQVTM and CDR2 is ANQGSEA. The CDR3 is made up of 14 amino acids. V was clipped by 4 bases and J by 7 bases, with 17 bases between them. CDR3: CSVGDDSHGNEQFF. The DNA of the CDR3 is TGCAGCGTTGGGGATGACTCGCATGGAAATGAGCAGTTCTTC.

The table lists this clonotype with many counts. V usage is TRBV24-1 and J usage is TRBJ2-3; 13 bases fit TRBD2. The trim removed 4 bases at V and 8 bases at J, leaving 8 bases unmatched. The CDR3 covers 16 residues. Germline V gene data show CDR1 as KGHDR and CDR2 as SFDVKD. The CDR3 DNA is TGTGCCACCAGTGACCCCGGACTAGCGGGAGTAGGTACGCAGTATTTT. Translation: CATSDPGLAGVGTQYF.

This clonotype was detected ten times or more. V usage is TRBV7-2 and J usage is TRBJ1-1, with D possibly TRBD1 on 6 matching bases. Germline-derived CDR1 and CDR2 are SGHTA and FQGNSA. The CDR3 has 14 amino acids. The V gene lost 2 bases and the J gene lost 1 base, with 8 bases spanning the gap. CDR3 residues: CASSLLDRNTEAFF. For the CDR3, the DNA is TGTGCCAGCAGCTTATTGGACAGGAACACTGAAGCTTTCTTT.

Ten or more counts support this clonotype. V and J are TRBV5-6 and TRBJ2-6; TRBD2 is a possible D gene (6 bases). This CDR3 comprises 16 residues. V dropped 2 bases and J dropped 1 base, with 10 bases sitting between them. Germline CDR1 and CDR2: SGHDT and YYEEEE. The CDR3 DNA follows: TGTGCCAGCAGCTTAATTGGGACTTCTGGGGCCAACGTCCTGACTTTC. It specifies CASSLIGTSGANVLTF.

Comments on this clonotype: This sequence may be a read error, since a much larger clone differs from it by one base. The V call is TRBV20-1, the J call TRBJ2-3; D possibly matches TRBD1 or TRBD2 (5 bases each). CDR1 is DFQATT, CDR2 SNEGSKA, per germline (reference sequence). CDR3 length: 14 residues. CDR3 loop: CSASRDPSTDTEYF. CDR3 coding DNA: TGCAGTGCAAGTCGGGACCCTAGCACAGATACGGAGTATTTT.

In this sample, this clonotype turned up many times. The chain recombines TRBV5-6 with TRBJ1-2; TRBD1 matches 8 bases. The CDR3 sequence is 15 residues long. Per the germline V gene, CDR1 is SGHDT and CDR2 is YYEEEE. Losses at the gene ends were 0 bases for V and 6 bases for J; bases not matched to a gene: 7. This chain's CDR3 is CASSLGFGTGDGYTF. The DNA of the CDR3 is TGTGCCAGCAGCTTGGGGTTTGGGACAGGAGATGGCTACACCTTC.

This clonotype came up many times. The genes are TRBV19 and TRBJ1-1, with 11 bases matching TRBD1. In germline, CDR1 is LNHDA, CDR2 SQIVND (reference sequence). V trimming: 11 bases; J trimming: 6 bases; junction bases outside the gene matches: 17. The CDR3 contains 16 residues. DNA of the CDR3: TGTGCCGCTCACCCGGGACAGGGGGTAAGTGGCGCTGAAGCTTTCTTT. Its translation: CAAHPGQGVSGAEAFF. The full variable domain, rest sourced from reference TRBV19 and TRBJ1-1, is DGGITQSPKYLFRKEGQNVTLSCEQNLNHDAMYWYRQDPGQGLRLIYYSQIVNDFQKGDIAEGYSVSREKKESFPLTVTSAQKNPTAFYLCAAHPGQGVSGAEAFFGQGTRLTVV.

A few counts support this clonotype. The chain couples TRBV29-1 to TRBJ1-2; 9 bases are a match to TRBD1. Germline values: CDR1 SQVTM, CDR2 ANQGSEA. The CDR3 is 13 amino acids. The J segment lost 8 bases and the V segment lost 6 bases, leaving 10 bases of the junction unmatched. The CDR3 is CSVETDRGRGYTF. In DNA, the CDR3 is TGCAGCGTCGAAACGGACAGGGGAAGGGGCTACACCTTC.

This chain uses TRBV10-3 with TRBJ1-2; 10 bases align to TRBD1. The CDR3 spans 13 residues. The V gene end was trimmed by 2 bases and the J gene end by 8 bases; junction bases not matched to a gene: 2. Per the germline V gene, CDR1 is ENHRY and CDR2 is SYGVKD. The CDR3 here is CAISERDRGGYTF. The DNA of the CDR3 is TGTGCCATCAGTGAGCGGGACAGGGGCGGCTACACCTTC.

This clonotype has a count of ten or more. The rearrangement uses TRBV29-1 and TRBJ2-5; D tentatively fits TRBD1 or TRBD2 (5 bases each). CDR1 SQVTM and CDR2 ANQGSEA come from the germline V gene. V gave up 5 bases and J gave up 4 bases, with 17 bases separating them. This CDR3 has 14 amino acids. The CDR3 DNA reads as TGCAGCGTTTCCCCGGGACCGGTGCCAGAGACCCAGTACTTC. This encodes CSVSPGPVPETQYF.

This clonotype was detected ten times or more. The chain joins TRBV7-8 to TRBJ2-2, with D perhaps matching TRBD2 (6 bases). Germline CDR1 is SGHVS and CDR2 is FQNEAQ. The CDR3 is 16 amino acids. The ends were cut back, 5 bases at V and 1 base at J, with 14 bases in the middle. The CDR3 loop reads CASSPPDYLNTGELFF. The CDR3 DNA follows: TGTGCCAGCAGCCCCCCGGACTACCTGAACACCGGGGAGCTGTTTTTT. The full variable domain, rest sourced from reference TRBV7-8 and TRBJ2-2, is GAGVSQSPRYKVAKRGQDVALRCDPISGHVSLFWYQQALGQGPEFLTYFQNEAQLDKSGLPSDRFFAERPEGSVSTLKIQRTQQEDSAVYLCASSPPDYLNTGELFFGEGSRLTVL.